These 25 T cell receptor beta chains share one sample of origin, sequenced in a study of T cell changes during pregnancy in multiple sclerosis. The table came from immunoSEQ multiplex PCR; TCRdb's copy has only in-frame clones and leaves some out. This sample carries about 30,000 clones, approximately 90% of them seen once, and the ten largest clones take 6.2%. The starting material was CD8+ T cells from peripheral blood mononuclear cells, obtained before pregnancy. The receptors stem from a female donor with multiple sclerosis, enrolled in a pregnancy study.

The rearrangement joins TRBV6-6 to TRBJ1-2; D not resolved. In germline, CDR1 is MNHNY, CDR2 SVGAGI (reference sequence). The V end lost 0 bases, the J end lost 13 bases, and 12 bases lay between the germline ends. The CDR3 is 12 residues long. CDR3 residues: CASSYSSGVGTF. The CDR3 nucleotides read TGTGCCAGCAGTTACTCAAGCGGGGTCGGCACCTTC.

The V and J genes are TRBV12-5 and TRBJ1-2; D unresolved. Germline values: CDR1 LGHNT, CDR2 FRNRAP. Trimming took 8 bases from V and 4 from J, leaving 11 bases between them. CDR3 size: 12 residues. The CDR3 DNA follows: TGTGCTAGTATGAGCCTCCCCTATGGCTACACCTTC. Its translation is CASMSLPYGYTF.

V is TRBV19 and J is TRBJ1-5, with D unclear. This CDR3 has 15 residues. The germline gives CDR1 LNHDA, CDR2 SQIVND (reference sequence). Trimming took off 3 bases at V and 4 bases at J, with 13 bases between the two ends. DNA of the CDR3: TGTGCCAGTAGTATTTTTGGGCTGGAAAATCAGCCCCAGCATTTT. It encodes CASSIFGLENQPQHF.

The CDR3 sequence is CASSQPGETQYF. The CDR3, as DNA: TGTGCCAGCAGCCAGCCGGGGGAGACCCAGTACTTC. The rearrangement links TRBV6-6 to TRBJ2-5; tentatively, D is TRBD2 (5 bases). The CDR3 has 12 amino acids. The germline V gene has CDR1 MNHNY and CDR2 SVGAGI (reference sequence). The ends were cut back, 6 bases at V and 5 bases at J, with 10 bases in the middle.

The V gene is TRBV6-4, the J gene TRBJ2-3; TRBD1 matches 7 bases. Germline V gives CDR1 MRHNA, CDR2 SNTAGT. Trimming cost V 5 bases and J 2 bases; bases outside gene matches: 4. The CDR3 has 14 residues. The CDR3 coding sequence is TGTGCCAGCAGTCCCGGACAGGACACAGATACGCAGTATTTT. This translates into CASSPGQDTDTQYF.

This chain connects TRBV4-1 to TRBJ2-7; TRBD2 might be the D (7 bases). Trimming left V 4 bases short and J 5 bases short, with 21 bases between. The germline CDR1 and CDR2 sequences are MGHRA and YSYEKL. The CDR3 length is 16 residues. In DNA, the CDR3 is TGCGCCAGCAGCCTAGGGGGGGTTGGGGGTCCAGACGAGCAGTACTTC. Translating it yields CASSLGGVGGPDEQYF.

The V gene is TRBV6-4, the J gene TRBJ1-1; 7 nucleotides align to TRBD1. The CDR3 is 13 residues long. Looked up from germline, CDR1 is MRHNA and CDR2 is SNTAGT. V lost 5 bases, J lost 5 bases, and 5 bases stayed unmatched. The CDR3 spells CASSYEQGTEAFF. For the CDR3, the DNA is TGTGCCAGCAGTTATGAACAGGGGACTGAAGCTTTCTTT.

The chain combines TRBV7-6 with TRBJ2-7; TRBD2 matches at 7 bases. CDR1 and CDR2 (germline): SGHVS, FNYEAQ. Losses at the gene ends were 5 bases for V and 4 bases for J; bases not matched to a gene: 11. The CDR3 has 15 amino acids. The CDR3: CASSRDPGLIYEQYF. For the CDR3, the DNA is TGTGCCAGCAGCCGGGATCCGGGACTAATTTACGAGCAGTACTTC.

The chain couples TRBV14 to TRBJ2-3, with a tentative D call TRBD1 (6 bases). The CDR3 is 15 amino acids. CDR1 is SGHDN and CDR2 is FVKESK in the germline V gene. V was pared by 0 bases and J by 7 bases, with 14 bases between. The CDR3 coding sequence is TGTGCCAGCAGCCAAGACAGGACAGAACTTAATACGCAGTATTTT. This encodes CASSQDRTELNTQYF.

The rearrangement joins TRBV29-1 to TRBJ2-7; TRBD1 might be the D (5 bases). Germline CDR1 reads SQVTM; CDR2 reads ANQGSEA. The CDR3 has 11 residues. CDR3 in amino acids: CSARVSYEQYF. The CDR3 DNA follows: TGCTCGGCCAGGGTTTCCTACGAGCAGTACTTC.

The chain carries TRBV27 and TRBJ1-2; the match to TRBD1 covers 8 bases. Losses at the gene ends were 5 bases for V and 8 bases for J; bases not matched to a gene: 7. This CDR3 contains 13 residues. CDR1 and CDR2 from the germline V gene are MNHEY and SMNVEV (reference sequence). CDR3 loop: CASSGQGAWGYTF. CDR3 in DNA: TGTGCCAGCAGTGGGCAGGGGGCTTGGGGCTACACCTTC.

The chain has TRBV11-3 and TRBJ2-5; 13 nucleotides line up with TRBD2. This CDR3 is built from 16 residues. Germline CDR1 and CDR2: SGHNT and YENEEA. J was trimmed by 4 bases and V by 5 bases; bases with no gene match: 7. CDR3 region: CASSPTSGRAVETQYF. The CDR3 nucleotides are TGTGCCAGCAGCCCCACTAGCGGGAGGGCAGTAGAGACCCAGTACTTC.

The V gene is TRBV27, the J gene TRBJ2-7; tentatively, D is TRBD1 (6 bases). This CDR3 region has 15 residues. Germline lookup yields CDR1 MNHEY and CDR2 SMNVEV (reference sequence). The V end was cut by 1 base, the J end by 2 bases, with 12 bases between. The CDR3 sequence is CASSLYEGVAYEQYF. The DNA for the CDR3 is TGTGCCAGCAGTTTATATGAGGGGGTCGCCTACGAGCAGTACTTC.

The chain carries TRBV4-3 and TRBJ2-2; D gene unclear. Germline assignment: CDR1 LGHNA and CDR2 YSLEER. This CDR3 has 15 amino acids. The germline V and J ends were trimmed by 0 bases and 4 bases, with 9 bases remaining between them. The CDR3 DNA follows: TGCGCCAGCAGCCAAGATCAGGTCGGCACCGGGGAGCTGTTTTTT. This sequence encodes CASSQDQVGTGELFF.

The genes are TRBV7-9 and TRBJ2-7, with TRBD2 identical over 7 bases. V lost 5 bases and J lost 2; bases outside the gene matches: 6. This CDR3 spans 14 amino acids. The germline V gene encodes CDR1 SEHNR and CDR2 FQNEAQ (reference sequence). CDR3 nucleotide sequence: TGTGCCAGCAGCCCCCTGAGCGGGACCTACGAGCAGTACTTC. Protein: CASSPLSGTYEQYF.

The CDR3 bases are TGCGCCAGCAGCCAAGAGGAACAGGACGAATCCTACGAGCAGTACTTC. Translated: CASSQEEQDESYEQYF. The chain couples TRBV4-3 to TRBJ2-7, with D tentatively TRBD1 (5 bases). Germline values: CDR1 LGHNA, CDR2 YSLEER. Trimming took off 0 bases at V and 1 base at J, with 13 bases between the two ends. This CDR3 comprises 16 residues.

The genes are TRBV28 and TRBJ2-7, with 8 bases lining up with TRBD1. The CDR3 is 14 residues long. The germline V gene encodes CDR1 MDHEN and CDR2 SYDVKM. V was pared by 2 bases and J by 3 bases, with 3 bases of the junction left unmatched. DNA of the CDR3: TGTGCCAGCAGTTTACAGGGGGCCAACTACGAGCAGTACTTC. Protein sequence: CASSLQGANYEQYF. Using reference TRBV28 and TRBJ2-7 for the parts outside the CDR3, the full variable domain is DVKVTQSSRYLVKRTGEKVFLECVQDMDHENMFWYRQDPGLGLRLIYFSYDVKMKEKGDIPEGYSVSREKKERFSLILESASTNQTSMYLCASSLQGANYEQYFGPGTRLTVT.

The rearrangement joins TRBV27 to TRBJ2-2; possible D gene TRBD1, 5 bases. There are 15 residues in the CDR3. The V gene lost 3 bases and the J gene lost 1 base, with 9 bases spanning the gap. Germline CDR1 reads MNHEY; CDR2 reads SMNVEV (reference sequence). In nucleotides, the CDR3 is TGTGCCAGCAGTTTTCAGGGCCAGAACACCGGGGAGCTGTTTTTT. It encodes CASSFQGQNTGELFF.

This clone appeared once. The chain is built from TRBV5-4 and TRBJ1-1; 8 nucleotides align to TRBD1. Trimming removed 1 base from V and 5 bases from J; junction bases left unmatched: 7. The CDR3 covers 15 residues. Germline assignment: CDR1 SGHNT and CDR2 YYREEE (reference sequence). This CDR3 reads CASSLWGRGRTEAFF. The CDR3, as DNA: TGTGCCAGCAGCTTGTGGGGCAGGGGGCGGACTGAAGCTTTCTTT.

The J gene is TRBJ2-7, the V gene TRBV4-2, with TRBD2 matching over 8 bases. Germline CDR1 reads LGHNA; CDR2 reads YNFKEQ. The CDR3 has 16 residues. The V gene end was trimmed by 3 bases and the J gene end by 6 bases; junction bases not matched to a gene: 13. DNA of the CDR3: TGTGCCAGCAGCCAGTGGGTGGGGCTAGCGGGCTCCGAGCAGTACTTC. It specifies CASSQWVGLAGSEQYF.

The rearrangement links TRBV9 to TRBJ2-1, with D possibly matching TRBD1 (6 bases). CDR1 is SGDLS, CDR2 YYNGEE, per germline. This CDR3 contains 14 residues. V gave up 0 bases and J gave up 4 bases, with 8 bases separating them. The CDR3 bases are TGTGCCAGCAGCGTAGTGGGACAATACAATGAGCAGTTCTTC. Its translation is CASSVVGQYNEQFF.

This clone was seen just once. CDR3 residues: CASSPQTFGDITANYEQYF. For the CDR3, the DNA is TGTGCCAGCAGCCCTCAAACCTTCGGGGACATTACAGCAAACTACGAGCAGTACTTC. J is TRBJ2-7 and V is TRBV21-1; the DNA was not used to check the table's D call, TRBD1. TRBV21-1 corresponds to a pseudogene. This CDR3 contains 19 residues.

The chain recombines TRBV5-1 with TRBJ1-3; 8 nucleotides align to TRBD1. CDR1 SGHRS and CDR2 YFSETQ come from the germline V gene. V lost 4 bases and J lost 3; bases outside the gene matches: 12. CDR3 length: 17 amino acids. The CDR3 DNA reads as TGCGCCAGCAGCCAATATCAGGGGGCTCGGATTGGAAACACCATATATTTT. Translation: CASSQYQGARIGNTIYF.

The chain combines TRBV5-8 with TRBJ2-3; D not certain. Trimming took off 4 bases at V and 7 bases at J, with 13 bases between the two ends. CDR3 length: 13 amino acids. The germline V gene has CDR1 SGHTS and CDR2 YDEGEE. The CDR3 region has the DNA TGTGCCAGCAGCCTCCCTGCGCTGAATACGCAGTATTTT. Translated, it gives CASSLPALNTQYF.

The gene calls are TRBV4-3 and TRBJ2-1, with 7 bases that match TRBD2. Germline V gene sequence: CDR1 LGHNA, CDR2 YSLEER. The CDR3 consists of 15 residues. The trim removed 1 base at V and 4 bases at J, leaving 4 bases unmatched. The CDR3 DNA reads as TGCGCCAGCAGCCAAGGGACTAGAGGTTACAATGAGCAGTTCTTC. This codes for CASSQGTRGYNEQFF.